This T cell receptor (beta chain) is drawn from a study of blood T cell repertoires in COVID-19. On the study more broadly: Donors in the United States, Italy and Spain gave samples during acute or convalescent COVID-19. Nucleic acid was either cDNA or gDNA, and it came from T cells, B-cell-depleted T cells, or PBMCs.

Participants came from about 23 US areas, aged about 18 to 89 years. Germline V gives CDR1 KGHSH, CDR2 LQKENI. The CDR3 runs to 19 residues. The V gene end was trimmed by 2 bases and the J gene end by 2 bases; junction bases not matched to a gene: 11. In the source study's methods: Amplification from reference gene primers served as the basis for estimated nucleated cell counts. Sequenced by immunoSEQ multiplex PCR; TCRdb stores in-frame clones only, minus some. Clone size and V and J calls were adopted from that table, with D and trimming inferred from the DNA. The table lists about 150,000 clones, approximately 87% of them singletons.

Sample: PBMCs or T cells enriched from blood (not recorded which). V and J are TRBV18 and TRBJ2-1, with TRBD2 matching over 11 bases. This receptor was taken from a woman aged 45-65 years who had recovered from COVID-19. CDR3 sequence: CASSPSLGVAGGPYNEQFF. Here the CDR3 DNA reads TGTGCCAGCTCACCATCGTTAGGTGTAGCGGGGGGGCCCTACAATGAGCAGTTCTTC.